The following is a T cell receptor beta chain sequence with its context. Its cognate antigen is unknown. Other nucleotide sequences from this sample produce the same CDR3. The data were obtained in a study of radiotherapy plus CTLA-4 blockade in lung cancer. Trimming stripped 2 bases from V and 8 bases from J, with 3 bases between. This CDR3 comprises 10 residues. Germline V gene sequence: CDR1 MNHNS, CDR2 SASEGT. The repertoire was sequenced with immunoSEQ multiplex PCR; TCRdb's copy has only in-frame clones and lacks some. Of tens of thousands of clones in the sample, approximately 86% were seen once. Whole-study results and caveats: Blood saw expansion of tumor-derived TCR clones after radiotherapy plus ipilimumab.

The material was peripheral blood, obtained from a patient treated with radiotherapy plus ipilimumab. The source of this sequence is a human donor with non-small cell lung cancer who had stable disease on radiotherapy plus ipilimumab. This chain connects TRBV6-1 to TRBJ1-2; D call uncertain. Here the CDR3 reads CASSEYGYTF. In DNA, the CDR3 is TGTGCCAGCAGTGAATACGGCTACACCTTC.